The clone carrying this TCR beta chain was seen just once. These data come from a study of blood T cell repertoires in COVID-19. About the research overall: Acute and convalescent COVID-19 samples came from the United States, Italy and Spain.

Per the authors' pipeline: Amplification with reference gene primers provided the estimates of nucleated cell counts. Measured with immunoSEQ multiplex PCR; TCRdb has only the in-frame clones, and not every one. The DNA was the basis for D and trimming; V, J and clone size are from that table. Of about 270,000 clones listed, 86% are singletons. This CDR3 is 15 amino acids long. The germline V and J ends were trimmed by 4 bases and 1 base, with 13 bases remaining between them. Per the germline V gene, CDR1 is SGHRS and CDR2 is YFSETQ. The source material was peripheral blood. The clonotype comes from a man aged 40-50 years who had recovered from COVID-19. This chain connects TRBV5-1 to TRBJ2-3; a weak D match, TRBD2 (6 bases). CDR3 sequence: CASSVAPSGTDTQYF. CDR3 sequence (DNA): TGCGCCAGCAGCGTGGCACCTAGCGGCACAGATACGCAGTATTTT.